The 15 T cell receptor beta chains given below trace back to one sample, sequenced in a study of T-cell reconstitution after alpha-beta-depleted transplantation in children. The TCRbeta library incorporated unique molecular identifiers. TCRdb ran MiXCR on the PCR reads and lists one entry per CDR3 protein. The sample has about 900,000 distinct CDR3 sequences, about 29% seen once. This specimen was PBMCs, mostly from graft donor cells, taken 360 days after TCRalphabeta/CD19-depleted stem cell transplant. Every receptor here comes from a boy in the first two years of life who had a stem cell transplant for SCID, so the T cells may come from the graft donor.

This chain connects TRBV3-1 to TRBJ2-5; D may match TRBD1 or TRBD2 (5 bases each). Germline CDR1 reads LGHDT; CDR2 reads YNNKEL (reference sequence). Between the trimmed V and J ends, which lost 4 bases and 0 bases, there was a span of 12 bases. The CDR3 sequence is 15 residues long. Here the CDR3 reads CASSPWGPNQETQYF. The CDR3 region has the DNA TGTGCCAGCAGCCCCTGGGGACCGAACCAAGAGACCCAGTACTTC.

The chain recombines TRBV9 with TRBJ2-1; D not certain. There are 15 residues in the CDR3. CDR1 SGDLS and CDR2 YYNGEE come from the germline V gene. V lost 1 base and J 4 bases, leaving 12 bases between the germline ends. CDR3 amino acids: CASSVYAGSYNEQFF. CDR3 nucleotides: TGTGCCAGCAGCGTATACGCCGGGTCTTACAATGAGCAGTTCTTC.

The chain links TRBV20-1 to TRBJ2-1, with 7 bases matching TRBD1. Germline CDR1 is DFQATT and CDR2 is SNEGSKA (reference sequence). V trimming: 5 bases; J trimming: 5 bases; junction bases outside the gene matches: 9. The CDR3 spans 14 residues. This CDR3 reads CSAHRDSRDNEQFF. CDR3 sequence (DNA): TGCAGTGCTCACCGGGACAGTAGAGACAATGAGCAGTTCTTC.

The chain joins TRBV10-3 to TRBJ2-5; D call uncertain. The CDR3 covers 17 residues. Trimming pared 4 bases from V and 1 base from J, leaving 19 bases between. CDR1 and CDR2 from the germline V gene are ENHRY and SYGVKD. Written as DNA, the CDR3 is TGTGCCATCAGTGGGGGTTCGGGTAGGCAGACCCAAGAGACCCAGTACTTC. Translated, it gives CAISGGSGRQTQETQYF.

This clonotype was seen many times. This chain connects TRBV25-1 to TRBJ2-5; D gene uncertain. CDR1 is MGHDK and CDR2 is SYGVNS in the germline V gene. This CDR3 comprises 14 residues. Trimming pared 2 bases from V and 4 bases from J, leaving 11 bases between. The CDR3 protein is CASSESSLLETQYF. The CDR3 DNA follows: TGTGCCAGCAGTGAAAGCTCCCTCCTAGAGACCCAGTACTTC.

This chain uses TRBV29-1 with TRBJ1-1, with a tentative D call TRBD1 (5 bases). V was pared by 7 bases and J by 8 bases, with 17 bases between. The CDR3 is 12 residues long. Germline V gives CDR1 SQVTM, CDR2 ANQGSEA. The CDR3 reads CSAEGAEGEAFF. CDR3 nucleotide sequence: TGCAGCGCCGAGGGTGCCGAGGGGGAAGCTTTCTTT. Full variable domain (remainder filled in from reference TRBV29-1 and TRBJ1-1): SAVISQKPSRDICQRGTSLTIQCQVDSQVTMMFWYRQQPGQSLTLIATANQGSEATYESGFVIDKFPISRPNLTFSTLTVSNMSPEDSSIYLCSAEGAEGEAFFGQGTRLTVV.

Ten or more counts support this clonotype. The V call is TRBV9, the J call TRBJ2-2; tentative D call: TRBD1 (6 bases). The CDR3 covers 14 residues. V was trimmed by 7 bases and J by 3 bases, leaving 13 bases between them. Germline lookup yields CDR1 SGDLS and CDR2 YYNGEE. The CDR3 DNA follows: TGTGCCAGCGATAGGGACACCCACACCGGGGAGCTGTTTTTT. Translated: CASDRDTHTGELFF.

Only a few counts were recorded for this clonotype. This chain connects TRBV6-5 to TRBJ2-4; D is unresolved. This CDR3 has 11 amino acids. Germline lookup yields CDR1 MNHEY and CDR2 SVGAGI. V lost 3 bases to trimming and J lost 9 bases, with 6 bases between them. CDR3: CASSYGGIQYF. CDR3 coding DNA: TGTGCCAGCAGTTATGGTGGCATTCAGTACTTC.

This clonotype turned up a few times. This rearrangement joins TRBV18 to TRBJ2-3; D is undetermined. This CDR3 has 16 amino acids. Germline V gene lookup returns CDR1 KGHSH and CDR2 LQKENI. The germline V and J ends were trimmed by 0 bases and 2 bases, with 12 bases remaining between them. CDR3 DNA: TGTGCCAGCTCACCACCGTATCCCAGACCCACAGATACGCAGTATTTT. The encoded protein is CASSPPYPRPTDTQYF.

The chain carries TRBV28 and TRBJ2-1; no firm D call. The germline CDR1 and CDR2 sequences are MDHEN and SYDVKM. V shed 7 bases and J shed 6 bases, with 16 bases lying between them. The CDR3 extends over 14 amino acids. DNA of the CDR3: TGTGCCAGCACCCCGGTCGCCGGTAGCAATGAGCAGTTCTTC. Translating gives CASTPVAGSNEQFF.

This clonotype was seen only a few times. The chain combines TRBV7-8 with TRBJ2-2; no firm D call. Germline V gene lookup returns CDR1 SGHVS and CDR2 FQNEAQ. The CDR3 covers 15 residues. V lost 0 bases and J lost 6, with 11 bases in between. The chain's CDR3 is CASSLAGPIPGELFF. CDR3 bases: TGTGCCAGCAGCTTAGCCGGTCCGATACCCGGGGAGCTGTTTTTT.

The genes are TRBV5-5 and TRBJ2-7; a possible D gene is TRBD2 (5 bases). CDR1 and CDR2 from the germline V gene are SGHKS and YYEKEE (reference sequence). This CDR3 has 15 amino acids. V lost 0 bases and J 6 bases, leaving 16 bases between the germline ends. The CDR3 protein is CASSLGQSLGSEQYF. DNA of the CDR3: TGTGCCAGCAGCTTGGGACAAAGCTTAGGGAGCGAGCAGTACTTC.

The chain is built from TRBV3-1 and TRBJ2-6; 14 nucleotides align to TRBD2. This CDR3 region has 22 residues. CDR1 is LGHDT and CDR2 is YNNKEL in the germline V gene (reference sequence). V lost 4 bases and J lost 0; bases outside the gene matches: 14. CDR3 nucleotides: TGTGCCAGCAGCCCCTCCCCGGGGGGACTAGCGGGGGCCACCTCTGGGGCCAACGTCCTGACTTTC. Amino acid sequence: CASSPSPGGLAGATSGANVLTF.

J is TRBJ2-5 and V is TRBV4-1; D possibly matches TRBD1 or TRBD2 (5 bases each). The germline CDR1 and CDR2 sequences are MGHRA and YSYEKL. Trimming left V 6 bases short and J 2 bases short, with 13 bases between. There are 14 residues in the CDR3. The CDR3 loop reads CASSRDGGQETQYF. CDR3 bases: TGCGCCAGCAGTCGCGATGGGGGACAAGAGACCCAGTACTTC.

V is TRBV11-2 and J is TRBJ2-3; D gene unclear. CDR3 length: 18 residues. V was trimmed by 3 bases and J by 3 bases, leaving 22 bases between them. Germline V lookup: CDR1 SGHAT, CDR2 FQNNGV. CDR3 sequence: CASSFVSLTFSSTDTQYF. The CDR3 nucleotides are TGTGCCAGCAGCTTTGTCAGTCTGACTTTCAGCAGTACAGATACGCAGTATTTT. The full variable domain, rest sourced from reference TRBV11-2 and TRBJ2-3, is EAGVAQSPRYKIIEKRQSVAFWCNPISGHATLYWYQQILGQGPKLLIQFQNNGVVDDSQLPKDRFSAERLKGVDSTLKIQPAKLEDSAVYLCASSFVSLTFSSTDTQYFGPGTRLTVL.